Below, 15 T cell receptor beta chains from the same sample are listed, as sequenced in a study of blood T cell repertoires in COVID-19 (dated by TCRdb to 2020 to 2022). Library preparation used the immunoSEQ multiplex PCR assay. The table was pulled from immuneACCESS by TCRdb, which kept in-frame rearrangements only. Such tables lose some clones; where checked, under half of the loss comes from unresolved V genes, and the rest has no known cause. The sample has about 330,000 clones on record, around 90% of them singletons. Together, the top ten hold around 5% of the sample. Specimen: PBMCs or T cells enriched from blood (not recorded which). The receptors were gathered from a man under 40 who had recovered from COVID-19.

The chain has TRBV5-1 and TRBJ2-2; TRBD1 matches 8 bases. The junction had 10 bases not matched to a gene; V was cut back by 8 bases and J by 4 bases. The germline V gene encodes CDR1 SGHRS and CDR2 YFSETQ. This CDR3 comprises 15 residues. The CDR3 bases are TGCGCCAGTGATCCGACAGGGGTGGCCACCGGGGAGCTGTTTTTT. Its protein product is CASDPTGVATGELFF. The full variable domain, rest sourced from reference TRBV5-1 and TRBJ2-2, is KAGVTQTPRYLIKTRGQQVTLSCSPISGHRSVSWYQQTPGQGLQFLFEYFSETQRNKGNFPGRFSGRQFSNSRSEMNVSTLELGDSALYLCASDPTGVATGELFFGEGSRLTVL.

The chain carries TRBV4-1 and TRBJ1-2; no definite D call. The V gene's germline CDR1 is MGHRA and CDR2 YSYEKL. The CDR3 has 14 amino acids. The germline V and J ends were trimmed by 1 base and 5 bases, with 11 bases remaining between them. The CDR3: CASSQGGELYGYTF. For the CDR3, the DNA is TGCGCCAGCAGCCAAGGGGGAGAACTTTATGGCTACACCTTC.

The chain recombines TRBV7-8 with TRBJ1-3, with a weak D call TRBD1 (5 bases). The CDR3 has 14 amino acids. V lost 5 bases and J 11 bases, leaving 19 bases between the germline ends. From germline, CDR1 is SGHVS and CDR2 FQNEAQ. The CDR3 here is CASSGDPAQGAIYF. DNA for the CDR3: TGTGCCAGCAGCGGCGACCCAGCCCAGGGCGCCATATATTTT.

Only one count was recorded for this clone. The chain combines TRBV28 with TRBJ2-7; a possible D gene is TRBD2 (6 bases). V lost 6 bases and J 5 bases, leaving 14 bases between the germline ends. Per the germline V gene, CDR1 is MDHEN and CDR2 is SYDVKM. The CDR3 covers 13 residues. The CDR3 DNA sequence: TGTGCCAGCAGGCTGACCGGGGGAAACGAGCAGTACTTC. Its protein is CASRLTGGNEQYF. The full variable domain, completed using reference TRBV28 and TRBJ2-7, is DVKVTQSSRYLVKRTGEKVFLECVQDMDHENMFWYRQDPGLGLRLIYFSYDVKMKEKGDIPEGYSVSREKKERFSLILESASTNQTSMYLCASRLTGGNEQYFGPGTRLTVT.

J is TRBJ2-5 and V is TRBV5-1; 10 bases map to TRBD2. Germline V gene lookup returns CDR1 SGHRS and CDR2 YFSETQ. V dropped 0 bases and J dropped 4; count of bases not matched to a gene: 9. CDR3 length: 17 amino acids. In DNA form, the CDR3 reads TGCGCCAGCAGCTTGGGGCACAGCGGGGGGGCCTCAGAGACCCAGTACTTC. Amino acid sequence: CASSLGHSGGASETQYF.

J is TRBJ2-5 and V is TRBV28; D gene ambiguous. V gave up 5 bases and J gave up 5 bases, with 15 bases separating them. The CDR3 totals 14 residues. Germline values: CDR1 MDHEN, CDR2 SYDVKM. The chain's CDR3 is CASSSIRPRETQYF. CDR3 coding DNA: TGTGCCAGCAGTAGCATCAGGCCCCGGGAGACCCAGTACTTC.

This chain connects TRBV19 to TRBJ1-1; D gene uncertain. Germline V gene lookup returns CDR1 LNHDA and CDR2 SQIVND (reference sequence). The CDR3 sequence is 14 residues long. Trimming pared 3 bases from V and 0 bases from J, leaving 8 bases between. The CDR3, as DNA: TGTGCCAGTAGTATGGACGGGGTGAACACTGAAGCTTTCTTT. It is translated as CASSMDGVNTEAFF.

A word on this clone: An end of the junction differs from the germline gene, which may be a read error. The chain uses TRBV3-1 (or the pseudogene TRBV3-2) and TRBJ2-2; 9 positions agree with TRBD1. The CDR3 extends over 12 amino acids. From germline, CDR1 is LGHDT and CDR2 YNNKEL (reference sequence). The CDR3 DNA reads as TGTGCCAGCAGCCAAGTGGGGGACAGGGAGATTTTT. Protein: CASSQVGDREIF.

The chain uses TRBV28 and TRBJ2-1; 8 bases agree with TRBD2. The CDR3 is 14 amino acids. CDR1 is MDHEN, CDR2 SYDVKM, per germline. V was pared by 7 bases and J by 0 bases, with 2 bases of the junction left unmatched. CDR3 in DNA: TGTGCCAGCAACGGGGGGGGCTCCTACAATGAGCAGTTCTTC. Translated: CASNGGGSYNEQFF. The variable domain in full, completed from reference TRBV28 and TRBJ2-1, reads DVKVTQSSRYLVKRTGEKVFLECVQDMDHENMFWYRQDPGLGLRLIYFSYDVKMKEKGDIPEGYSVSREKKERFSLILESASTNQTSMYLCASNGGGSYNEQFFGPGTRLTVL.

Notes on this clone: The sample has other DNA sequences that encode this CDR3 too. The V gene is TRBV29-1, the J gene TRBJ1-3; possibly TRBD1 for D (5 bases). The CDR3 runs 13 residues. V lost 6 bases to trimming and J lost 0 bases, with 9 bases between them. Per germline, CDR1 SQVTM and CDR2 ANQGSEA. DNA for the CDR3: TGCAGCGTGGGACTCAGCTCTGGAAACACCATATATTTT. Protein product: CSVGLSSGNTIYF.

With respect to this clone: The sample holds other DNA sequences that translate to the same CDR3. V is TRBV19 and J is TRBJ2-1, with a weak D call TRBD1 (5 bases). Trimming took 2 bases from V and 0 from J, leaving 8 bases between them. Germline V gene lookup returns CDR1 LNHDA and CDR2 SQIVND (reference sequence). The CDR3 is 15 amino acids. CDR3 amino acids: CASSIQGSSYNEQFF. CDR3 DNA sequence: TGTGCCAGTAGTATACAGGGAAGCTCCTACAATGAGCAGTTCTTC.

This clone appeared a single time. CDR3 coding DNA: TGTGCCACCAGCAGAGGGGGTAGCGGGGCGGCAGATACGCAGTATTTT. Protein product: CATSRGGSGAADTQYF. The chain has TRBV15 and TRBJ2-3, with 8 bases fitting TRBD2. From germline, CDR1 is LNHNV and CDR2 YYDKDF (reference sequence). Trimming at V came to 1 base and at J to 4 bases, leaving 7 bases not matched to a gene. This CDR3 is built from 16 residues.

V usage is TRBV3-1 (or the pseudogene TRBV3-2) and J usage is TRBJ2-7; TRBD1 matches 7 bases. V trimming: 1 base; J trimming: 0 bases; junction bases outside the gene matches: 3. The CDR3 is 15 amino acids. CDR1 is LGHDT, CDR2 YNNKEL, per germline (reference sequence). The CDR3 bases are TGTGCCAGCAGCCAAGGTTGGGACAGCTCCTACGAGCAGTACTTC. Protein: CASSQGWDSSYEQYF.

The chain combines TRBV7-2 with TRBJ2-6, with TRBD2 as a possible D gene (5 bases). Germline-derived CDR1 and CDR2 are SGHTA and FQGNSA. Between the trimmed V and J ends, which lost 6 bases and 2 bases, there was a span of 14 bases. CDR3 size: 16 residues. This CDR3 reads CASRGSGKAGANVLTF. The CDR3 nucleotides are TGTGCCAGCAGGGGTTCGGGGAAAGCTGGGGCCAACGTCCTGACTTTC.

The V call is TRBV2, the J call TRBJ1-1; 9 nucleotides align to TRBD1. With V trimmed by 6 bases and J by 10 bases, 9 bases remained unmatched. The CDR3 is made up of 13 amino acids. CDR1 and CDR2 (germline): SNHLY, FYNNEI. The CDR3 bases are TGTGCCAGCAGCGAGTTCGACAGGGGGGTAGCTTTCTTT. It translates to CASSEFDRGVAFF.